The subject of this entry is one T cell receptor (beta chain). It lacks a known antigen. No much larger clone is present one base from it, and per-base qualities are unavailable. The sample originates from a study of cytomegalovirus exposure and HLA in healthy donors (dated by TCRdb to the late 2010s). Background on the whole study: An earlier analysis of approximately 600 of the donors reported more than 250 Gb of sequence data and 117 million unique TCR beta sequences from 190 million or so T cells. Donor age, sex, ethnicity and CMV serostatus were collected together with the repertoire data. To decide whether each TCR beta V gene segment behaved as functional or pseudogenic, an earlier analysis of 587 of the donors relied on high-throughput TCR beta sequencing. The study profiled the T cell repertoires of hundreds of subjects by immunosequencing and related them to cytomegalovirus serostatus. The study combined high-throughput TCR immunosequencing, statistical association of individual TCRs with disease status, and machine learning to predict cytomegalovirus infection status. The study aimed to test whether signatures of past pathogen exposure could be identified by cataloging public T cell receptors. A later genetic analysis took genome-wide SNP genotypes for about three fifths of the 666 donors and used that subset as a discovery cohort. Four to six DR-DQ haplotypes were handled as single units for association and clustering, since linkage in the cohort was strong. Class I and class II HLA loci were covered by the typing at four-digit resolution. In the later analysis, no new phenotypic data were used to find candidate immune exposures; instead, reliance was placed on TCR beta sequences and their occurrence across donors. All discovery cohort repertoires had been generated using a single sequencing platform. Of the roughly 400 genotyped donors, approximately 80% were placed in the genetic ancestry cluster associated with self-reported Caucasian donors. Besides the first cohort of some 670 subjects, a separate validation cohort made up of 90 to 150 different subjects was used. The number of typed donors differed by locus: about 620-640 for A, B, C, DRB1 and DQB1; approximately 520 for DQA1; approximately 610 for DPA1; and around 490 for DPB1. Around 320 gigabases of sequencing data and approximately 85 million unique TCR sequences were included in an early release covering over 600 HLA-typed donors. In a later analysis, previously published TCR beta repertoires from fewer than 750 donors were re-analyzed and high-resolution HLA genotyping was added so that TCR occurrence patterns could be studied. Among about 400 genotyped donors of the cohort, an average of about 220,000 unique TCR beta nucleotide sequences was sequenced per donor, of which roughly 17% were non-productive.

The cohort consisted of some 730 healthy bone marrow donors. At the time of sampling, all cohort members were nominally healthy, though unrecorded immune exposures were likely present. The donor was CMV seropositive and was included in the group of 250 to 350 seropositive cohort members. A peripheral blood sample was collected from each donor, and TCR beta sequencing was performed on peripheral blood mononuclear cells. The Qiagen DNeasy Blood Extraction Kit was used to extract genomic DNA from the blood cell samples. Germline trimming amounts to 4 bases on V and 6 bases on J, with 6 as the count of junction bases outside the gene matches. The germline V gene gives CDR1 as SGHDT and CDR2 as YYEEEE. Including cysteine and phenylalanine, the CDR3 has 14 amino acids. Only the CDR3 part of the read is kept: 42 bases, read in frame from the first base. The library was made by the immunoSEQ multiplex PCR assay. The multiplex PCR relied on a mix of 60 forward primers for TCR Vbeta segments and 13 reverse primers for TCR Jbeta segments. A multiplex PCR assay on genomic DNA amplified the CDR3 region of rearranged TCR beta genes. On the Illumina HiSeq System, the amplified TCR beta libraries were sequenced as 87-base-pair reads. From the authors' description of their analysis: Across the 700 or so repertoires, a later analysis counted approximately 83 million unique TCR beta chains, roughly 11 million of which were shared by at least two donors. Raw reads were error-corrected and collapsed into unique sequences by a nearest-neighbor algorithm in which closely related sequences were merged to remove PCR and sequencing errors. CDR3 sequences were aligned to IMGT reference sequences to assign V, D and J gene segments. Each retained sequence needed at least a six-nucleotide match to both a V gene segment and a J gene segment. A rearrangement was called productive if the CDR3 had no stop codons and remained in frame with V and J, and every other rearrangement was called non-productive. CDR3 was defined by IMGT convention, running from the second conserved V-encoded cysteine to the conserved J-encoded phenylalanine. The earlier analysis of about 590 of the donors excluded sequences that lacked an unambiguous match to a single V gene segment. In an earlier analysis of around 590 of the donors, a V segment was called functional when productive rearrangements were above 56.7%, and segregating when the standard deviation between donors exceeded 5%. A statistical classification framework was built to diagnose cytomegalovirus status from the catalog of TCR beta chain sequences. In a later analysis, TCR nucleotide sequences were compared against IMGT/GENE-DB human TR gene sequences so that V and J genes could be assigned. Using the TCRdist pipeline, a later analysis assigned CDR3 sequences along with most-parsimonious VDJ recombination scenarios. A later analysis defined each TCR beta chain by its CDR3 amino acid sequence plus V-gene family, and excluded reads lacking a unique V-gene family. A later analysis removed several hundred highly shared, low-generation-probability nucleotide sequences to deal with suspected cross-contamination and a sequencing artifact. A later analysis calculated a clonal expansion index for each public chain from normalized within-repertoire ranks of inferred template counts. In a later analysis, generation probabilities were computed using a VDJ recombination model fitted to out-of-frame rearrangements, and the results were checked against IGoR. In a later analysis, hypergeometric tests were used to score TCR-TCR, TCR-HLA and TCR-CMV co-occurrence, with a repertoire-size bias correction applied to TCR pairs. In a later analysis, false discovery rates were estimated by permuting HLA or CMV assignments 20 times. In a later analysis, co-occurring TCRs were grouped with DBSCAN, and TCRdist sequence similarity was added when clustering was performed within HLA-allele-positive subsets. For co-occurrence clustering, repertoires with fewer than 30,000 or more than 120,000 public chains were excluded, along with roughly 5 repertoires with anomalous nucleotide sharing. Here the immuneACCESS table is served through TCRdb, limited to in-frame sequences with V and J called. Missing clones are a known gap in these copies; in checked studies unresolved V genes cover under half, and the rest lacks a known reason. Clone size and V and J calls were adopted from that table, with D and trimming inferred from the DNA. The sample table shows 110,000 or so clones, and around 77% are seen once. The ten largest clonotypes hold 5% to 6% of the sample.

The research as a whole found: A further reported finding was that TCR beta sequences accurately predicted the HLA-A and HLA-B alleles for most subjects in the first cohort. HLA typing was unavailable for some donors at each locus, so association tests used only the typed subset. Most CMV-associated TCR beta chains appeared to be HLA-restricted in a later analysis, and the HLA associations seemed to be driven largely by CMV exposure. A cluster of highly shared sequence variants was judged likely to be a technical artifact of the sequencing pipeline. Only TCR beta chains were sequenced in this cohort, and the absence of alpha or paired-chain data limited detectable features. In a later analysis, HLA-associated TCR beta chains showed more clonal expansion and lower generation probabilities than non-associated chains that were equally common. In vitro tests confirmed that a few of the cytomegalovirus-associated TCR beta chains recognize cytomegalovirus antigens. Some IMGT-functional V segments, including TRBV6-2 and TRBV6-3, could not be told apart with the 87-base-pair reads, so those segments were excluded. The study listed 164 TCR beta chains as associated with cytomegalovirus. Most TCR sequences were seen in very few donors, while some public TCRs were found in many individuals. Presence/absence analyses assumed roughly uniform sequencing depth across donors, an assumption that may not hold. In an earlier analysis of about 600 of the donors, most TCR beta V segments appeared in productive rearrangements about 87% or about 30% of the time, broadly matching IMGT annotations. The authors suggested that the approach could potentially be generalized to other disease states and immunological phenotypes. In both the original and validation cohorts, the classifier was reported to diagnose cytomegalovirus status with high specificity and sensitivity. A later analysis reported that several top co-occurrence clusters appeared linked to parvovirus B19, influenza, CMV and Epstein-Barr virus. Compared with the roughly 710-donor mean, donors in an Asian-associated ancestry cluster had fewer N-insertions in productive TCRs, according to a later genetic analysis. Linkage disequilibrium might explain the correlated functional status among segregating V segments, but an unknown experimental factor could not be ruled out. When HLA alleles, especially DR and DQ, strongly co-occurred, TCR associations were difficult to assign to individual alleles. In a later analysis, 16,951 TCR beta sequences were associated with specific HLA alleles at a false discovery rate of 0.05. The only immune exposure information available for the cohort was CMV serostatus. Because counts were too low, 15 to 20 rarely observed V segments, including chromosome 9 orphons, were left out of the earlier analysis of a few hundred of the donors. According to a later analysis, TCR association rates differed among HLA loci, with DRB1 alleles showing the most associated TCRs and HLA-C alleles showing the fewest. V-gene and J-gene trimming of TCR beta chains was associated with a missense DCLRE1C variant in a later genetic analysis, and the association was replicated in an independent cohort.

The TCR originated in a woman in her 30s in good health and CMV-seropositive. The specimen was PBMCs. In this chain, TRBV5-6 is recombined with TRBJ2-2, with 7 middle bases fitting TRBD2. The CDR3 is CASSTPTSPGELFF. The DNA reads TGTGCCAGCAGCACGCCGACTAGCCCCGGGGAGCTGTTTTTT.